What follows are 22 T cell receptor beta chains derived from one specimen sequenced in a study of TIL therapy for anti-PD-1-resistant metastatic lung cancer. This was the immunoSEQ v3 assay. Repertoires were generated with immunoSEQ multiplex PCR, while TCRdb's copy carries only in-frame clones and drops some. Found here are just over 25,000 clones, roughly 72% of them singletons; the top ten hold approximately 7.3%. Indicated time point: pre-treatment sample, taken before nivolumab and TIL therapy. The tumor samples were excised metastases, mostly pleural nodules or supraclavicular lymph nodes. Sequencing used tumor tissue, obtained at baseline. The receptor set was obtained from a person between 30 and 80 years old with non-small cell lung cancer.

The chain has TRBV30 and TRBJ2-7; TRBD1 matches 8 bases. The germline V gene has CDR1 GTSNPN and CDR2 SVGIG (reference sequence). This CDR3 region has 14 residues. V was pared by 3 bases and J by 3 bases, with 7 bases of the junction left unmatched. The DNA for the CDR3 is TGTGCCTGGAGCCGGCAGGGGGCGTACTACGAGCAGTACTTC. Its translation is CAWSRQGAYYEQYF.

The V gene is TRBV7-2, the J gene TRBJ2-5; TRBD2 matches at 9 bases. Germline V gene data show CDR1 as SGHTA and CDR2 as FQGNSA. The CDR3 totals 15 residues. J gave up 5 bases and V 0 bases, and 4 bases lay outside the gene matches. The CDR3 is CASSLAGTSIETQYF. CDR3 DNA sequence: TGTGCCAGCAGCTTAGCCGGGACTAGCATTGAGACCCAGTACTTC.

The gene calls are TRBV7-9 and TRBJ2-3; D is uncertain. The CDR3 contains 12 residues. The V end was cut by 1 base, the J end by 6 bases, with 5 bases between. Germline V gene data show CDR1 as SEHNR and CDR2 as FQNEAQ (reference sequence). The CDR3 sequence: CASSLEFDTQYF. CDR3 DNA: TGTGCCAGCAGCTTAGAGTTCGATACGCAGTATTTT. Drawing the rest from reference TRBV7-9 and TRBJ2-3, the complete variable domain is DTGVSQNPRHKITKRGQNVTFRCDPISEHNRLYWYRQTLGQGPEFLTYFQNEAQLEKSRLLSDRFSAERPKGSFSTLEIQRTEQGDSAMYLCASSLEFDTQYFGPGTRLTVL.

This chain uses TRBV18 with TRBJ1-4, with D tentatively TRBD1 (5 bases). The V gene's germline CDR1 is KGHSH and CDR2 LQKENI. This CDR3 region has 15 residues. Between the trimmed V and J ends, which lost 5 bases and 10 bases, there was a span of 20 bases. The CDR3: CASSSTGTGVGKLFF. As DNA, the CDR3 is TGTGCCAGCTCATCAACCGGGACGGGAGTGGGAAAACTGTTTTTT.

CDR3: CASGRTSGVYEQYF. The CDR3 DNA sequence: TGTGCCAGCGGACGGACTAGCGGGGTCTACGAGCAGTACTTC. This chain joins TRBV6-5 and TRBJ2-7; TRBD2 matches 12 bases. The ends lost 8 bases at V and 3 bases at J; junction bases unmatched: 5. CDR1 and CDR2 from the germline V gene are MNHEY and SVGAGI. The CDR3 contains 14 residues.

In its sample, this clone was seen once. The CDR3 is CASSQAGGPTEAFF. The DNA for the CDR3 is TGCGCCAGCAGCCAAGCCGGGGGCCCCACTGAAGCTTTCTTT. The chain links TRBV4-3 to TRBJ1-1, with a weak D call TRBD1 (6 bases). Trimming left V 1 base short and J 4 bases short, with 10 bases between. The CDR3 length is 14 residues. CDR1 and CDR2 from the germline V gene are LGHNA and YSLEER.

The rearrangement uses TRBV5-6 and TRBJ2-3, with D perhaps being TRBD1 or TRBD2 (6 bases each). V lost 3 bases and J 1 base, leaving 15 bases between the germline ends. CDR3 size: 16 residues. Germline assignment: CDR1 SGHDT and CDR2 YYEEEE. The CDR3 is CASSSPGGGRTDTQYF. In DNA form, the CDR3 reads TGTGCCAGCAGCTCCCCGGGTGGGGGGCGCACAGATACGCAGTATTTT. Together with reference TRBV5-6 and TRBJ2-3, the CDR3 gives the full variable domain: DAGVTQSPTHLIKTRGQQVTLRCSPKSGHDTVSWYQQALGQGPQFIFQYYEEEERQRGNFPDRFSGHQFPNYSSELNVNALLLGDSALYLCASSSPGGGRTDTQYFGPGTRLTVL.

This clone was observed a handful of times. Other DNA sequences of this sample code for an identical CDR3. This chain connects TRBV9 to TRBJ2-5; 12 nucleotides line up with TRBD2. The V gene end was trimmed by 3 bases and the J gene end by 5 bases; junction bases not matched to a gene: 5. Germline-derived CDR1 and CDR2 are SGDLS and YYNGEE. The CDR3 has 15 residues. The CDR3: CASSAGTSGLETQYF. CDR3 coding DNA: TGTGCCAGCAGCGCAGGGACTAGCGGGTTGGAGACCCAGTACTTC.

The rearrangement uses TRBV27 and TRBJ2-2, with 8 bases identical to TRBD1. V shed 5 bases, J shed 0 bases, and the junction held 5 bases outside the gene matches. Germline V gives CDR1 MNHEY, CDR2 SMNVEV (reference sequence). The CDR3 loop spans 16 amino acids. The CDR3 loop is CASSRTGSANTGELFF. The CDR3 region has the DNA TGTGCCAGCAGTAGGACAGGGTCCGCGAACACCGGGGAGCTGTTTTTT.

The rearrangement links TRBV4-1 to TRBJ2-5; no firm D call. This CDR3 contains 15 residues. Trimming left V 0 bases short and J 2 bases short, with 10 bases between. From germline, CDR1 is MGHRA and CDR2 YSYEKL. In DNA, the CDR3 is TGCGCCAGCAGCCAAGATTATTTGGGGCAAGAGACCCAGTACTTC. Translated, it gives CASSQDYLGQETQYF.

The chain couples TRBV2 to TRBJ1-6; perhaps TRBD1 as D (6 bases). V was trimmed by 6 bases and J by 6 bases, leaving 9 bases between them. Germline V lookup: CDR1 SNHLY, CDR2 FYNNEI. The CDR3 extends over 13 amino acids. The CDR3 reads CASSGQINSPLHF. CDR3 bases: TGTGCCAGCAGCGGACAGATTAATTCACCCCTCCACTTT.

V usage is TRBV7-2 and J usage is TRBJ1-2; D call uncertain. Between the trimmed V and J ends, which lost 1 base and 5 bases, there was a span of 11 bases. Germline CDR1 is SGHTA and CDR2 is FQGNSA. The CDR3 is 14 amino acids. The CDR3, as DNA: TGTGCCAGCAGCTTAGAACAGAGGCAGTATGGCTACACCTTC. Amino acid sequence: CASSLEQRQYGYTF.

This clone occurred once. The chain combines TRBV7-2 with TRBJ2-3; 8 bases are shared with TRBD2. Germline V gene lookup returns CDR1 SGHTA and CDR2 FQGNSA. V lost 5 bases, J lost 4 bases, and 11 bases stayed unmatched. This CDR3 has 16 residues. CDR3 nucleotide sequence: TGTGCCAGCAGCCCATGGGGTCGGGGGGGCCCAGATACGCAGTATTTT. It is translated as CASSPWGRGGPDTQYF.

This clone showed up just a few times. The chain is built from TRBV9 and TRBJ1-6; 11 bases map to TRBD1. V shed 3 bases and J 13 bases; nucleotides not matched to a gene: 9. Germline V CDR1 and CDR2: SGDLS, YYNGEE. This CDR3 has 15 amino acids. CDR3 coding DNA: TGTGCCAGCAGCGAGGGGACAGGGGGGTTAGGGCCCCTCCACTTT. Translated: CASSEGTGGLGPLHF.

The chain uses TRBV19 and TRBJ2-7, with no clear D. Deletions cut 3 bases from V and 0 bases from J, with 12 bases between. There are 15 residues in the CDR3. Germline CDR1 and CDR2: LNHDA and SQIVND (reference sequence). CDR3 residues: CASSMGFSNSYEQYF. The CDR3 bases are TGTGCCAGTAGTATGGGATTCAGTAACTCCTACGAGCAGTACTTC.

The chain employs TRBV20-1 and TRBJ2-7, with D hard to call. Germline V CDR1 and CDR2: DFQATT, SNEGSKA (reference sequence). V shed 1 base and J shed 5 bases, with 6 bases lying between them. The CDR3 is 11 residues long. CDR3 nucleotides: TGCAGTGCTAGAGGGGTAGACGAGCAGTACTTC. Its protein product is CSARGVDEQYF.

CDR3 protein: CASSQVEGLREQYF. The CDR3 DNA follows: TGTGCCAGCAGCCAAGTGGAGGGATTGAGAGAGCAGTACTTC. J is TRBJ2-7 and V is TRBV4-2, with D perhaps TRBD2 (6 bases). There are 14 residues in the CDR3. V was clipped by 1 base and J by 7 bases, with 14 bases between them. Per the germline V gene, CDR1 is LGHNA and CDR2 is YNFKEQ.

Written as DNA, the CDR3 is TGTGCCAGCACCTCAGGAAGCAATCAGCCCCAGCATTTT. It specifies CASTSGSNQPQHF. The chain joins TRBV5-8 to TRBJ1-5; D is unclear. Per germline, CDR1 SGHTS and CDR2 YDEGEE. The CDR3 runs 13 residues. Trimming cost V 6 bases and J 1 base, with 8 bases left between them.

This sequence joins TRBV5-1 and TRBJ2-5; 8 bases align to TRBD1. The J call is uncertain, as TRBJ2-7 better fits the DNA end. The germline gives CDR1 SGHRS, CDR2 YFSETQ. This CDR3 spans 15 amino acids. In DNA form, the CDR3 reads TGCGCCAGCAGCTTGGGACAGGGGAGGTACTACGAGCAGTACTTC. It codes for CASSLGQGRYYEQYF.

V gene TRBV2 combines with J gene TRBJ2-3; 8 nucleotides match TRBD2. Trimming at V came to 6 bases and at J to 4 bases, leaving 3 bases not matched to a gene. CDR1 SNHLY and CDR2 FYNNEI come from the germline V gene. The CDR3 has 13 amino acids. The CDR3 DNA reads as TGTGCCAGCAGCAGACTAGCGCCAGATACGCAGTATTTT. It codes for CASSRLAPDTQYF.

J is TRBJ1-2 and V is TRBV5-1, with 9 bases matching TRBD1. Per the germline V gene, CDR1 is SGHRS and CDR2 is YFSETQ. There are 15 residues in the CDR3. V lost 4 bases, J lost 2 bases, and 6 bases stayed unmatched. The CDR3 loop reads CASSQTGGENYGYTF. The CDR3 nucleotides are TGCGCCAGCAGCCAGACAGGGGGGGAAAACTATGGCTACACCTTC.

The chain joins TRBV30 to TRBJ1-5; 8 bases line up with TRBD1. Germline lookup yields CDR1 GTSNPN and CDR2 SVGIG (reference sequence). The CDR3 has 17 residues. The V segment lost 3 bases and the J segment 1 base; nucleotides outside the gene matches: 11. The CDR3 DNA is TGTGCCTGGAGGGGGACAGGCTGGGGATTAAGCAATCAGCCCCAGCATTTT. As protein: CAWRGTGWGLSNQPQHF.